The 4 T cell receptor beta chains reported below all come from one sample, sequenced in a study of long-term antiretroviral therapy in people with HIV (dated by TCRdb to 2022 to 2024). The immunoSEQ hsTCRB v3.0 assay was used at survey level resolution to sequence the TRB variable region. Not all clones reach the TCRdb copy of this immuneACCESS table, which keeps in-frame sequences only. Checked studies attribute under half of the gap to unresolved V genes and leave the rest unexplained. The sample contains about 28,000 clones, 84% of them found a single time. The leading ten clones occupy about 6.7% of the sample. The sequencing here drew on unsorted PBMCs, taken 0.4 years after starting antiretroviral therapy. These receptors originate from a man aged 18 to 30 with HIV.

The chain combines TRBV5-1 with TRBJ2-7, with 10 positions matching TRBD1. CDR1 SGHRS and CDR2 YFSETQ come from the germline V gene. Trimming removed 4 bases from V and 5 bases from J; junction bases left unmatched: 9. The CDR3 totals 15 residues. The DNA for the CDR3 is TGCGCCAGCAGCGCTTCCGGGACAGGGGTACACGAGCAGTACTTC. Amino acids: CASSASGTGVHEQYF. Together with reference TRBV5-1 and TRBJ2-7, the CDR3 gives the full variable domain: KAGVTQTPRYLIKTRGQQVTLSCSPISGHRSVSWYQQTPGQGLQFLFEYFSETQRNKGNFPGRFSGRQFSNSRSEMNVSTLELGDSALYLCASSASGTGVHEQYFGPGTRLTVT.

A single count supports this clone. The chain combines TRBV4-1 with TRBJ2-3; D is possibly TRBD1 or TRBD2 (5 bases each). The CDR3 has 15 amino acids. The V gene lost 1 base and the J gene lost 6 bases, with 14 bases spanning the gap. CDR1 and CDR2 (germline): MGHRA, YSYEKL. This chain's CDR3 is CASSQVMAGSDTQYF. In DNA, the CDR3 is TGCGCCAGCAGCCAAGTAATGGCAGGGAGTGATACGCAGTATTTT.

V usage is TRBV29-1 and J usage is TRBJ1-2; TRBD1 is a possible D gene (5 bases). Trimming left V 3 bases short and J 5 bases short, with 13 bases between. CDR1 SQVTM and CDR2 ANQGSEA come from the germline V gene. This CDR3 comprises 13 residues. The CDR3 sequence: CSVDATDLYGYTF. DNA for the CDR3: TGCAGCGTTGACGCGACAGACCTTTATGGCTACACCTTC. Variable domain in full (rest from reference TRBV29-1 and TRBJ1-2): SAVISQKPSRDICQRGTSLTIQCQVDSQVTMMFWYRQQPGQSLTLIATANQGSEATYESGFVIDKFPISRPNLTFSTLTVSNMSPEDSSIYLCSVDATDLYGYTFGSGTRLTVV.

V gene TRBV4-3 combines with J gene TRBJ1-4, with TRBD1 matching over 8 bases. The CDR3 has 15 residues. Germline V gene data show CDR1 as LGHNA and CDR2 as YSLEER. Germline trimming cut 0 bases from V and 5 bases from J; bases unmatched to any gene: 2. The CDR3 DNA is TGCGCCAGCAGCCAAGATCGGACAGGGAATGAAAAACTGTTTTTT. Protein sequence: CASSQDRTGNEKLFF.